The rows below give T cell receptor beta chains drawn from one sample of a study of identical twins. TCRdb analysed the 5' RACE reads with MiXCR anew, one entry per CDR3 protein. The sample consists of hundreds of thousands of distinct CDR3 sequences, around 6.6% of them appearing once. This sample was shared with a second study, whose subject was yellow fever vaccine responses in identical twins.

Sequencing input: memory (CD45RO+) T cells sorted from blood. Every receptor here comes from a woman younger than 35 in good health. CDR3s include the opening cysteine and the closing phenylalanine or tryptophan. D genes are given only for firm matches. A clone size is listed for some rows: how often the clone was seen (once, few, many), or a class if it is expanded.

abundance: few; d_gene: .; j_gene: TRBJ2-6; v_gene: TRBV4-1; CDR3aa: CASSQGLGRGANVLTF; CDR3nt: TGCGCCAGCAGCCAAGGCCTGGGTCGTGGGGCCAACGTCCTGACTTTC
abundance: many; d_gene: TRBD1; j_gene: TRBJ2-1; v_gene: TRBV6-5; CDR3aa: CASSLEGARPSYNEQFF; CDR3nt: TGTGCCAGCAGTCTCGAGGGGGCGAGGCCCTCCTACAATGAGCAGTTCTTC
abundance: few; d_gene: TRBD1; j_gene: TRBJ1-1; v_gene: TRBV6-1; CDR3aa: CASTPTGTTEAFF; CDR3nt: TGTGCCAGCACTCCGACAGGGACCACTGAAGCTTTCTTT
abundance: many; d_gene: TRBD1; j_gene: TRBJ2-7; v_gene: TRBV20-1; CDR3aa: CSARDPRTGGYEQYF; CDR3nt: TGCAGTGCTAGAGATCCCCGGACAGGGGGATACGAGCAGTACTTC
abundance: few; d_gene: .; j_gene: TRBJ1-4; v_gene: TRBV12-3/TRBV12-4; CDR3aa: CASSFGDRGSGEKLFF; CDR3nt: TGTGCCAGCAGTTTTGGGGACCGGGGGTCGGGGGAAAAACTGTTTTTT
abundance: .; d_gene: TRBD1; j_gene: TRBJ2-5; v_gene: TRBV3-1; CDR3aa: CASSQNRGETQYF; CDR3nt: TGTGCCAGCAGCCAAAACAGGGGGGAGACCCAGTACTTC
abundance: many; d_gene: .; j_gene: TRBJ2-5; v_gene: TRBV12-3/TRBV12-4; CDR3aa: CASSFNQKETQYF; CDR3nt: TGTGCCAGCAGTTTCAACCAGAAAGAGACCCAGTACTTC
abundance: .; d_gene: .; j_gene: TRBJ2-1; v_gene: TRBV11-2; CDR3aa: CASSSGTRRQFF; CDR3nt: TGTGCCAGCAGCTCAGGGACACGCCGTCAGTTCTTC
abundance: many; d_gene: .; j_gene: TRBJ1-2; v_gene: TRBV12-3/TRBV12-4; CDR3aa: CASTALRNYGYTF; CDR3nt: TGTGCCAGCACCGCCCTAAGAAACTATGGCTACACCTTC
abundance: many; d_gene: .; j_gene: TRBJ1-4; v_gene: TRBV6-5; CDR3aa: CASSYGFGRANEKLFF; CDR3nt: TGTGCCAGCAGTTACGGGTTCGGGCGAGCTAATGAAAAACTGTTTTTT
abundance: .; d_gene: .; j_gene: TRBJ2-1; v_gene: TRBV12-3/TRBV12-4; CDR3aa: CASSLRVREPSSNEQFF; CDR3nt: TGTGCCAGCAGTTTAAGGGTACGGGAGCCTTCTTCCAATGAGCAGTTCTTC
abundance: few; d_gene: .; j_gene: TRBJ1-2; v_gene: TRBV15; CDR3aa: CATSRDRAIAYGYTF; CDR3nt: TGTGCCACCAGCAGAGATCGAGCGATTGCCTATGGCTACACCTTC
abundance: .; d_gene: TRBD2; j_gene: TRBJ2-3; v_gene: TRBV27; CDR3aa: CASSARLAGGTSTDTQYF; CDR3nt: TGTGCCAGCTCCGCGAGGCTAGCGGGAGGAACTAGCACAGATACGCAGTATTTT
abundance: few; d_gene: TRBD1; j_gene: TRBJ1-1; v_gene: TRBV18; CDR3aa: CASSPRAGGERSTEAFF; CDR3nt: TGTGCCAGCTCACCACGCGCAGGGGGCGAAAGGAGCACTGAAGCTTTCTTT
abundance: .; d_gene: .; j_gene: TRBJ2-5; v_gene: TRBV20-1; CDR3aa: CSAKWDLFQETQYF; CDR3nt: TGCAGTGCTAAATGGGACCTTTTCCAAGAGACCCAGTACTTC
abundance: few; d_gene: TRBD1; j_gene: TRBJ1-2; v_gene: TRBV2; CDR3aa: CASSEQGQTYYGYTF; CDR3nt: TGTGCCAGCAGTGAACAGGGACAGACCTACTATGGCTACACCTTC
abundance: few; d_gene: TRBD1; j_gene: TRBJ2-3; v_gene: TRBV29-1; CDR3aa: CSVAQGGDTQYF; CDR3nt: TGCAGCGTGGCACAGGGGGGAGATACGCAGTATTTT
abundance: .; d_gene: .; j_gene: TRBJ1-4; v_gene: TRBV10-3; CDR3aa: CAISEGTTNEKLFF; CDR3nt: TGTGCCATCAGCGAAGGTACAACTAATGAAAAACTGTTTTTT
abundance: many; d_gene: TRBD1; j_gene: TRBJ1-4; v_gene: TRBV4-1; CDR3aa: CASSFGQGANEKLFF; CDR3nt: TGCGCCAGCAGCTTCGGACAGGGGGCTAATGAAAAACTGTTTTTT
abundance: .; d_gene: TRBD1; j_gene: TRBJ1-2; v_gene: TRBV5-5; CDR3aa: CASSWDRAGYGYTF; CDR3nt: TGTGCCAGCAGCTGGGACAGGGCTGGCTATGGCTACACCTTC